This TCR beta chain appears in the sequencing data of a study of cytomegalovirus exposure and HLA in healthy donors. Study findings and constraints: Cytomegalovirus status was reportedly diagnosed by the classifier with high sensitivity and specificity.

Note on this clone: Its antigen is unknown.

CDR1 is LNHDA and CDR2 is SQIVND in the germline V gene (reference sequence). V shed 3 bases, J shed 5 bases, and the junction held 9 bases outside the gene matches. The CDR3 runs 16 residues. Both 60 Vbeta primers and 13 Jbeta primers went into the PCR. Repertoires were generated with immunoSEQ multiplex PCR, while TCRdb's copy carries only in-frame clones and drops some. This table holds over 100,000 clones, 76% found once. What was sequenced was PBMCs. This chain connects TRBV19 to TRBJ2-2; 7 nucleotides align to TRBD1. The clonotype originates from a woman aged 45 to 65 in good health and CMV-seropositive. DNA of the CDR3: TGTGCCAGTAGTATGCCCCGACAGGGCGGGACCGGGGAGCTGTTTTTT. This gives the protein CASSMPRQGGTGELFF.